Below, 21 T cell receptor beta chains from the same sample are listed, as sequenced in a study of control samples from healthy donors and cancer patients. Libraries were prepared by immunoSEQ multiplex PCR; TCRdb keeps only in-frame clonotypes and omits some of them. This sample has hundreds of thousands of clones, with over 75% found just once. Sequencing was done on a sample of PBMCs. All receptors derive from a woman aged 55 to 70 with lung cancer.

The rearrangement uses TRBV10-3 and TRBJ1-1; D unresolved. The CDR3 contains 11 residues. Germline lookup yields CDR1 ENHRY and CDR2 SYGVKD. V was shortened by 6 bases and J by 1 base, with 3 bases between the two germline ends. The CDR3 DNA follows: TGTGCCATCAGGGAGAACACTGAAGCTTTCTTT. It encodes CAIRENTEAFF.

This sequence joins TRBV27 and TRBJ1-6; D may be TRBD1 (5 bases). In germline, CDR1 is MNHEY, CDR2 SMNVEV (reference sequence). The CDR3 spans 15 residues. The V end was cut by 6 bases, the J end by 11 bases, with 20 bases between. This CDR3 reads CASRPDLSGGTPLHF. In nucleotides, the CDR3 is TGTGCCAGCAGACCAGACCTCAGCGGGGGGACACCCCTCCACTTT.

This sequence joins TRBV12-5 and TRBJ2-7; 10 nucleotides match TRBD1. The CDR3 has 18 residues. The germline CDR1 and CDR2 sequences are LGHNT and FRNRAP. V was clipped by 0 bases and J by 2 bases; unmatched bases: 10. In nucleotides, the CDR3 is TGTGCTAGTGGTTTGGTAGTTTCGGGGACAGGGGATACCTACGAGCAGTACTTC. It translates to CASGLVVSGTGDTYEQYF.

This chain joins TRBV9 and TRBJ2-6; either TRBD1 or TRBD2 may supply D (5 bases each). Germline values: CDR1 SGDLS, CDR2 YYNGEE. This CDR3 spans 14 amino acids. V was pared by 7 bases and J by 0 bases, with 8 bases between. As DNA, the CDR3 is TGTGCCAGCGGGGGTCCCTCTGGGGCCAACGTCCTGACTTTC. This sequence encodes CASGGPSGANVLTF.

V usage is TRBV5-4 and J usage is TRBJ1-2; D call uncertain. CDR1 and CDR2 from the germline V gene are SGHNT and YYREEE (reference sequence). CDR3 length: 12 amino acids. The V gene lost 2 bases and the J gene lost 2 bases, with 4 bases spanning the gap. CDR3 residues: CASSLENYGYTF. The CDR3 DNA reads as TGTGCCAGCAGCTTAGAAAACTATGGCTACACCTTC.

CDR3: CASSQESGERAKNIQYF. CDR3 bases: TGCGCCAGCAGCCAAGAGTCAGGGGAGAGGGCCAAAAACATTCAGTACTTC. This chain connects TRBV4-1 to TRBJ2-4; tentatively, D is TRBD1 (6 bases). V lost 0 bases and J 1 base, leaving 13 bases between the germline ends. CDR1 is MGHRA and CDR2 is YSYEKL in the germline V gene. The CDR3 totals 17 residues.

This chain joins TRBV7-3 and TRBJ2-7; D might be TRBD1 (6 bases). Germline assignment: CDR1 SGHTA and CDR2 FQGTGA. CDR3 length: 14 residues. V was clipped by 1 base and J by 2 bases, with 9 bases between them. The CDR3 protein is CASSLNQGPYEQYF. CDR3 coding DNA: TGTGCCAGCAGCTTAAACCAGGGGCCCTACGAGCAGTACTTC.

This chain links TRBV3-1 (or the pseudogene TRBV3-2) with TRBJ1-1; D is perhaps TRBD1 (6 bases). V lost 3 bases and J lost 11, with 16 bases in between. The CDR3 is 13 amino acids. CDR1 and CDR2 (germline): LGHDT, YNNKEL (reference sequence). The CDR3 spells CASSHYARTGAFF. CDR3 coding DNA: TGTGCCAGCAGCCACTATGCCCGAACAGGGGCTTTCTTT.

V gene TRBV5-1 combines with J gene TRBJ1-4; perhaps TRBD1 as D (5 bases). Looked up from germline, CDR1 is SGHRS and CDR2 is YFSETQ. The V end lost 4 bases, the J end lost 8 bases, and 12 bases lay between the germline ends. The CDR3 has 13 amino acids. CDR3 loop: CASSLGEGEKLFF. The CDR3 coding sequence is TGCGCCAGCAGCCTAGGGGAAGGCGAAAAACTGTTTTTT.

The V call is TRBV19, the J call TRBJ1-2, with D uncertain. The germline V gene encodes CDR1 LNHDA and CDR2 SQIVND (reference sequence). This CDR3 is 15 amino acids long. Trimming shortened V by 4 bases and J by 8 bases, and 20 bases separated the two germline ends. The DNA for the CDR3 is TGTGCCAGTAGTAAAGTGGAGGGAAACCAGGAGGGCTACACCTTC. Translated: CASSKVEGNQEGYTF. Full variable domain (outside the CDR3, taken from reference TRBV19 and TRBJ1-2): DGGITQSPKYLFRKEGQNVTLSCEQNLNHDAMYWYRQDPGQGLRLIYYSQIVNDFQKGDIAEGYSVSREKKESFPLTVTSAQKNPTAFYLCASSKVEGNQEGYTFGSGTRLTVV.

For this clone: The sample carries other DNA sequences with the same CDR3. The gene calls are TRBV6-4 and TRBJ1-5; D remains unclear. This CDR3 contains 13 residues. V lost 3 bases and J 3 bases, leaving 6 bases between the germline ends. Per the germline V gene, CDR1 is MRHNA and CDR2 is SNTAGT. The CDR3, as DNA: TGTGCCAGCAGTGAATCGATCAATCAGCCCCAGCATTTT. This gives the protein CASSESINQPQHF.

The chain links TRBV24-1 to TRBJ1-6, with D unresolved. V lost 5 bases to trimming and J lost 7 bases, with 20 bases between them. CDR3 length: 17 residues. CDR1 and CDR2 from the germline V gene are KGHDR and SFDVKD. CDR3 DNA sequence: TGTGCCACCAGTGGGTTGGTAGCTAACACTCTGAATTCACCCCTCCACTTT. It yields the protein CATSGLVANTLNSPLHF.

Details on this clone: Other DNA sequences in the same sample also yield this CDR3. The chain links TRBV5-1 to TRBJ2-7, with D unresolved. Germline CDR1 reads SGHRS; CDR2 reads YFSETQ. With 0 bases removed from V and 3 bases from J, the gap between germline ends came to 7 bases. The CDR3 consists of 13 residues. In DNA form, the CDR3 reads TGCGCCAGCAGCTTGGGTCAGAACTACGAGCAGTACTTC. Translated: CASSLGQNYEQYF.

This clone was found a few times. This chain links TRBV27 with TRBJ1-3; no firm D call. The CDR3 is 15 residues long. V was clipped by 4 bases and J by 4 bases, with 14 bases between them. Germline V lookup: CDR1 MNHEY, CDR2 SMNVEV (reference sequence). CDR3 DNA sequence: TGTGCCAGCAGTTCCCTAAACCCGGGGGGAAACACCATATATTTT. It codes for CASSSLNPGGNTIYF.

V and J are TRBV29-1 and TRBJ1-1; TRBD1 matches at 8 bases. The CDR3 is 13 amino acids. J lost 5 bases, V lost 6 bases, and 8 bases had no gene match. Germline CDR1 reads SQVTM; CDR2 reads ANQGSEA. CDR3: CSVTDRVRTEAFF. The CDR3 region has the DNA TGCAGCGTAACGGACAGGGTGAGGACTGAAGCTTTCTTT.

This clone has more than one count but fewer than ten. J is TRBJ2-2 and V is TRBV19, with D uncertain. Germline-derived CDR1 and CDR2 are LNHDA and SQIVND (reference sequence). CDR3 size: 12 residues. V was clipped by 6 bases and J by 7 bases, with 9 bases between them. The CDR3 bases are TGTGCCAGTAGCTTTCTTGGCGGGGAGCTGTTTTTT. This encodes CASSFLGGELFF.

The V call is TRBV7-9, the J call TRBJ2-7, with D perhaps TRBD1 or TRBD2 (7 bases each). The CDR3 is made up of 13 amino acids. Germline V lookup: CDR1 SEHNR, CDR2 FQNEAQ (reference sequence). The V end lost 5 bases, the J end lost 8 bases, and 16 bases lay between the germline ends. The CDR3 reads CASSLRGGAQQYF. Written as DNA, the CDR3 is TGTGCCAGCAGCCTCAGGGGGGGAGCTCAGCAGTACTTC.

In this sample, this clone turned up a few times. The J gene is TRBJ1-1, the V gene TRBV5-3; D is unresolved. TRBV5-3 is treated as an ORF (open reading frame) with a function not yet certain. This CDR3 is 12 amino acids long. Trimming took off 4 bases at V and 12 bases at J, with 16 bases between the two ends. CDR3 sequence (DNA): TGTGCCAGAAGCCTGATGGGCGCGACGACTTTCTTT. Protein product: CARSLMGATTFF.

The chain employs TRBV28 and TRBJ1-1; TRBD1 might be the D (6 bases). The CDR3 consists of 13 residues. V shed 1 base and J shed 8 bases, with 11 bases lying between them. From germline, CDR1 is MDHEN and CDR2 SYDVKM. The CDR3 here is CASSLSLDREAFF. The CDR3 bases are TGTGCCAGCAGTTTATCCCTCGACAGGGAAGCTTTCTTT. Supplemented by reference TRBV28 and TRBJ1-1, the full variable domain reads DVKVTQSSRYLVKRTGEKVFLECVQDMDHENMFWYRQDPGLGLRLIYFSYDVKMKEKGDIPEGYSVSREKKERFSLILESASTNQTSMYLCASSLSLDREAFFGQGTRLTVV.

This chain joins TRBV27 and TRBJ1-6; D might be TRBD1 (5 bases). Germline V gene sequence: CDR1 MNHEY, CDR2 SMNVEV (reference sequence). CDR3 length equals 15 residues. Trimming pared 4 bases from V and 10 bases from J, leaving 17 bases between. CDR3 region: CASSYGVGGVSPLHF. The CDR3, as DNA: TGTGCCAGCAGTTACGGTGTCGGGGGTGTCTCACCCCTCCACTTT.

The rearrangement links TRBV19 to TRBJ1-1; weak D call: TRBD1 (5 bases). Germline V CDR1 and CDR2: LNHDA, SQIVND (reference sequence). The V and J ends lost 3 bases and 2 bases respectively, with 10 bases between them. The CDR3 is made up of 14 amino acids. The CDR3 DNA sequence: TGTGCCAGTAGTATCCTCGGGGGAAACACTGAAGCTTTCTTT. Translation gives CASSILGGNTEAFF.